These T cell receptor beta chains were read from a single sample in a study of cytomegalovirus exposure and HLA in healthy donors. Data came from immunoSEQ multiplex PCR; TCRdb stores just in-frame clones and leaves some out. This table has tens of thousands of clones, approximately 96% appearing once. Sequencing input: PBMCs. The receptors originated from a man younger than 35 in good health and CMV-seronegative. CDR3s include the opening cysteine and the closing phenylalanine or tryptophan. Each record gives: clone size, D gene, V gene, J gene, CDR3 length, CDR3 DNA, CDR3 protein. A D gene is named only where the DNA matches it firmly. Not all rows give a size; the values are once, few, many and, for expanded clones, a class.

.,TRBD1,TRBV2,TRBJ1-1,15,TGTGCCAGCAGTGAGAGGGACAGGGGCAACACTGAAGCTTTCTTT,CASSERDRGNTEAFF
.,.,TRBV2,TRBJ2-6,15,TGTGCCAGCAGTCCACGGGTTGCCGGGGCCAACGTCCTGACTTTC,CASSPRVAGANVLTF
.,.,TRBV2,TRBJ1-3,13,TGTGCCAGCAGTGCTCTCTCTGGAAACACCATATATTTT,CASSALSGNTIYF
.,.,TRBV7-3,TRBJ2-1,15,TGTGCCAGCAGCCCCGGGCCCCCCGGGGGTTATGAGCAGTTCTTC,CASSPGPPGGYEQFF
once,.,TRBV5-1,TRBJ1-2,14,TGCGCCAGCAGCTTGGATCCAGGAAACTATGGCTACACCTTC,CASSLDPGNYGYTF
.,TRBD2,TRBV19,TRBJ2-3,16,TGTGCCAGTAGGCGGGCAGCGGGAGGTAGCACAGATACGCAGTATTTT,CASRRAAGGSTDTQYF
few,.,TRBV21-1,TRBJ1-1,12,TGTGCCAGCAGCAAGGAGGGGGCGCGAGCTTTCTTT,CASSKEGARAFF
.,.,TRBV4-1,TRBJ2-5,13,TGCGCCAGCAGCGACCGGGTCCAAGAGACCCAGTACTTC,CASSDRVQETQYF
few,.,TRBV4-1,TRBJ2-1,15,TGCGCCAGCAGCCAAGGGCCTGGTTCCTACAATGAGCAGTTCTTC,CASSQGPGSYNEQFF
.,TRBD1,TRBV19,TRBJ2-3,15,TGTGCCAGTAAAGAGGGGACAGTTTTCGCAGATACGCAGTATTTT,CASKEGTVFADTQYF
.,.,TRBV6-1,TRBJ1-1,13,TGTGCCAGCAGTGGCAGGGGTAGCTCTGAAGCTTTCTTT,CASSGRGSSEAFF
once,.,TRBV7-9,TRBJ1-1,13,TGTGCCAGCAGCCCGGACAGTAACACTGAAGCTTTCTTT,CASSPDSNTEAFF
once,.,TRBV28,TRBJ2-7,15,TGTGCCAGCAGGGGGCGGGGAGGGGGACCCTACGAGCAGTACTTC,CASRGRGGGPYEQYF
.,TRBD2,TRBV25-1,TRBJ2-5,16,TGTGCCAGCAGTGAGGGACTAGCGGGAGGGTTGGAGACCCAGTACTTC,CASSEGLAGGLETQYF
once,TRBD1,TRBV6-1,TRBJ2-7,13,TGTGCCAGCAGCTTACAGGGGGAGGATAAGCAGTACTTC,CASSLQGEDKQYF
.,TRBD2,TRBV5-6,TRBJ2-5,17,TGTGCCAGCAACATGAACCTAGCGGGAGTGGGGGCAAGGACCCAGTACTTC,CASNMNLAGVGARTQYF
once,TRBD2,TRBV7-9,TRBJ2-1,17,TGTGCCAGCAGACAAGACCCGGGACTAGCGGGAGTGAGTGAGCAGTTCTTC,CASRQDPGLAGVSEQFF
.,.,TRBV29-1,TRBJ1-2,11,TGCAGCGACCGGACAGTGGATGGCTACACCTTC,CSDRTVDGYTF
.,TRBD2,TRBV10-1,TRBJ2-1,14,TGCGCCAGCAGCAGCGGGAGCCCCTACAATGAGCAGTTCTTC,CASSSGSPYNEQFF
once,.,TRBV10-3,TRBJ2-2,13,TGTGCCATCAGTACAATGAACACCGGGGAGCTGTTTTTT,CAISTMNTGELFF
.,TRBD1,TRBV6-5,TRBJ2-1,15,TGTGCCAGCAGTTACGAAGGGGGCTTGAACAATGAGCAGTTCTTC,CASSYEGGLNNEQFF
.,.,TRBV2,TRBJ2-3,15,TGTGCCAGCAGTGAACTGAGAAAAAGCACAGATACGCAGTATTTT,CASSELRKSTDTQYF
.,.,TRBV19,TRBJ1-4,16,TGTGCCAGTATACCAAGGGCGGGGTCAACTAATGAAAAACTGTTTTTT,CASIPRAGSTNEKLFF
.,TRBD1,TRBV15,TRBJ2-5,15,TGTGCCACCAGCAGATCGTACAGGGGGCCAGAGACCCAGTACTTC,CATSRSYRGPETQYF
.,.,TRBV9,TRBJ1-1,14,TGTGCCAGCAGCGTTGGCAGAATGAACACTGAAGCTTTCTTT,CASSVGRMNTEAFF
once,.,TRBV4-2,TRBJ2-2,13,TGTGCCAGCAGCCAAGACAGGACCGGGGAGCTGTTTTTT,CASSQDRTGELFF
.,TRBD2,TRBV30,TRBJ2-7,15,TGTGCCTGGAGTCTTGGGCGGACTAGCTCCTACGAGCAGTACTTC,CAWSLGRTSSYEQYF
.,.,TRBV2,TRBJ1-5,15,TGTGCCAGCCGTAACAGATTATATAGCAATCAGCCCCAGCATTTT,CASRNRLYSNQPQHF
.,TRBD1,TRBV28,TRBJ2-1,15,TGTGCCAGCAGTCCCCTCGGGCAGGGGGCAAATGAGCAGTTCTTC,CASSPLGQGANEQFF
.,TRBD1,TRBV30,TRBJ1-4,15,TGTGCCTCCCAACCTTCTCCGGGACAGGGACGAAAACTGTTTTTT,CASQPSPGQGRKLFF
.,TRBD1,TRBV7-2,TRBJ2-1,15,TGTGCCAGCAGCTTCCCGGGACAGGGGTTTAATGAGCAGTTCTTC,CASSFPGQGFNEQFF
.,TRBD2,TRBV6-1,TRBJ2-1,13,TGTGCCAGCTCATTCAGGGAGGGGAATGAGCAGTTCTTC,CASSFREGNEQFF
.,.,TRBV30,TRBJ1-2,12,TGTGCCTGGACCCTGGGGGGGGACGGCTACACCTTC,CAWTLGGDGYTF
.,TRBD1,TRBV5-1,TRBJ2-3,14,TGCGCCAGCAGCTTACAGGGGAGCACAGATACGCAGTATTTT,CASSLQGSTDTQYF
.,.,TRBV12-2,TRBJ1-5,19,TGTGCAAGTCGCTTAGCCGTAGCCCGGACTAATTATGGCAATCAGCCCCAGCATTTT,CASRLAVARTNYGNQPQHF